The 31 T cell receptor beta chains reported below all come from one sample, sequenced in a study of OX40 agonist ivuxolimab in advanced cancers. The method behind the library was the immunoSEQ multiplex PCR assay. TCRdb's version of the immuneACCESS table is confined to in-frame rearrangements and falls short of the full clone set. An unresolved V gene accounts for under half of the shortfall where checked; the remainder is of unknown origin. The sample table holds roughly 100,000 clones, of which roughly 80% were seen once. Roughly 1.5% of the sample rests with the top ten. This specimen consisted of CD4+ or CD8+ T cells sorted from blood, obtained in a trial of the OX40 agonist ivuxolimab. These receptors were obtained from an adult with an advanced solid tumor such as melanoma, head and neck, liver or kidney cancer.

The genes are TRBV7-2 and TRBJ2-3; tentative D call: TRBD2 (6 bases). V was clipped by 6 bases and J by 0 bases, with 13 bases between them. This CDR3 contains 15 residues. Germline CDR1 SGHTA, CDR2 FQGNSA. DNA of the CDR3: TGTGCCAGCAGTAATAGCGGACCAAGCACAGATACGCAGTATTTT. The encoded protein is CASSNSGPSTDTQYF. The full variable domain, its missing parts supplied by reference TRBV7-2 and TRBJ2-3, is GAGVSQSPSNKVTEKGKDVELRCDPISGHTALYWYRQSLGQGLEFLIYFQGNSAPDKSGLPSDRFSAERTGGSVSTLTIQRTQQEDSAVYLCASSNSGPSTDTQYFGPGTRLTVL.

This chain links TRBV7-2 with TRBJ1-3; D is uncertain. The CDR3 covers 15 residues. The germline V gene encodes CDR1 SGHTA and CDR2 FQGNSA. Trimming cost V 4 bases and J 3 bases, with 13 bases left between them. In DNA form, the CDR3 reads TGTGCCAGCAGCTCAACTGGAATATTTGGAAACACCATATATTTT. The encoded protein is CASSSTGIFGNTIYF.

This clone showed up just once. The CDR3 DNA sequence: TGTGCCAGCAGCTTAAGCCCCGGCAGGGGAATTAACGAGCAGTACTTC. Its protein product is CASSLSPGRGINEQYF. V gene TRBV7-2 combines with J gene TRBJ2-7, with a possible D match to TRBD1 (6 bases). CDR3 size: 16 residues. CDR1 and CDR2 (germline): SGHTA, FQGNSA. Trimming cost V 2 bases and J 5 bases, with 19 bases left between them.

The J gene is TRBJ1-3, the V gene TRBV7-8, with TRBD1 as a possible D gene (5 bases). The germline gives CDR1 SGHVS, CDR2 FQNEAQ. The CDR3 totals 17 residues. Trimming stripped 5 bases from V and 4 bases from J, with 21 bases between. The CDR3 loop is CASSLVQWIQGGNTIYF. The CDR3 DNA reads TGTGCCAGCAGCCTTGTCCAATGGATCCAGGGAGGAAACACCATATATTTT. Combining the CDR3 with reference TRBV7-8 and TRBJ1-3 gives the whole variable domain GAGVSQSPRYKVAKRGQDVALRCDPISGHVSLFWYQQALGQGPEFLTYFQNEAQLDKSGLPSDRFFAERPEGSVSTLKIQRTQQEDSAVYLCASSLVQWIQGGNTIYFGEGSWLTVV.

The chain employs TRBV7-6 and TRBJ2-7; 11 nucleotides line up with TRBD1. This CDR3 has 16 residues. The V segment lost 3 bases and the J segment 2 bases; nucleotides outside the gene matches: 6. Germline CDR1 and CDR2: SGHVS and FNYEAQ. CDR3 loop: CASSFLPGQGAYEQYF. CDR3 DNA: TGTGCCAGCAGCTTCCTCCCGGGACAGGGGGCCTACGAGCAGTACTTC.

With respect to this clone: The sample holds other DNA sequences that translate to the same CDR3. This chain links TRBV7-9 with TRBJ1-2, with D tentatively TRBD1 (5 bases). Trimming cost V 5 bases and J 4 bases, with 11 bases left between them. Germline V gene sequence: CDR1 SEHNR, CDR2 FQNEAQ (reference sequence). The CDR3 contains 13 residues. The CDR3 DNA follows: TGTGCCAGCAGCCCAGGACAATTCTATGGCTACACCTTC. It specifies CASSPGQFYGYTF.

The rearrangement uses TRBV7-8 and TRBJ1-1; D remains ambiguous. There are 12 residues in the CDR3. V was pared by 3 bases and J by 2 bases, with 4 bases between. Germline V gives CDR1 SGHVS, CDR2 FQNEAQ. CDR3 sequence: CASSLTNTEAFF. The CDR3 nucleotides read TGTGCCAGCAGCTTGACAAACACTGAAGCTTTCTTT.

The V and J genes are TRBV6-1 and TRBJ2-7; D may correspond to TRBD1 or TRBD2 (5 bases each). This CDR3 is built from 15 residues. V gave up 10 bases and J gave up 2 bases, with 21 bases separating them. The germline gives CDR1 MNHNS, CDR2 SASEGT. The CDR3 nucleotides read TGTGCCATCAGGGAAAGGGACGGGAAAACCTACGAGCAGTACTTC. Translated: CAIRERDGKTYEQYF.

The rearrangement joins TRBV7-3 to TRBJ1-2; no firm D call. Per germline, CDR1 SGHTA and CDR2 FQGTGA. The CDR3 runs 13 residues. V was pared by 5 bases and J by 4 bases, with 11 bases between. CDR3 nucleotides: TGTGCCAGCAGCCCCGACGGCTCCTATGGCTACACCTTC. Translated: CASSPDGSYGYTF.

The chain has TRBV4-1 and TRBJ1-4; 9 bases are shared with TRBD1. CDR1 and CDR2 from the germline V gene are MGHRA and YSYEKL. J was trimmed by 5 bases and V by 1 base; bases with no gene match: 2. CDR3 length: 15 amino acids. DNA for the CDR3: TGCGCCAGCAGCCAAGCAGGGACAGGGAATGAAAAACTGTTTTTT. Amino acid sequence: CASSQAGTGNEKLFF.

The chain links TRBV7-9 to TRBJ2-7; 7 nucleotides match TRBD2. This CDR3 region has 14 residues. V dropped 6 bases and J dropped 2; count of bases not matched to a gene: 7. The V gene's germline CDR1 is SEHNR and CDR2 FQNEAQ (reference sequence). This chain's CDR3 is CASSRGERAYEQYF. As DNA, the CDR3 is TGTGCCAGCAGTCGGGGGGAGAGGGCCTACGAGCAGTACTTC.

The chain joins TRBV27 to TRBJ1-2; 10 nucleotides line up with TRBD1. CDR3 length equals 16 residues. The V gene end was trimmed by 4 bases and the J gene end by 0 bases; junction bases not matched to a gene: 5. The V gene's germline CDR1 is MNHEY and CDR2 SMNVEV (reference sequence). The CDR3 coding sequence is TGTGCCAGCAGTTCATCCGGGACAGGGGCTAACTATGGCTACACCTTC. This gives the protein CASSSSGTGANYGYTF.

The chain is built from TRBV7-2 and TRBJ1-5, with D uncertain. The CDR3 is made up of 14 amino acids. The germline CDR1 and CDR2 sequences are SGHTA and FQGNSA. The ends were cut back, 4 bases at V and 7 bases at J, with 14 bases in the middle. The CDR3 DNA reads as TGTGCCAGCAGCTCCCCCTCCGCGGGACAGCCCCAGCATTTT. Translation: CASSSPSAGQPQHF.

The chain couples TRBV18 to TRBJ1-1; D possibly corresponds to TRBD1 (5 bases). This CDR3 has 14 amino acids. Per the germline V gene, CDR1 is KGHSH and CDR2 is LQKENI. Trimming stripped 4 bases from V and 1 base from J, with 10 bases between. The CDR3 reads CASSLGAGNTEAFF. As DNA, the CDR3 is TGTGCCAGCTCACTAGGGGCCGGGAACACTGAAGCTTTCTTT.

The chain links TRBV19 to TRBJ1-2; D is perhaps TRBD1 (6 bases). V was pared by 6 bases and J by 1 base, with 12 bases between. Germline CDR1 LNHDA, CDR2 SQIVND (reference sequence). CDR3 length: 14 amino acids. CDR3 sequence: CASRDRGGNYGYTF. As DNA, the CDR3 is TGTGCCAGTAGGGACAGAGGAGGTAACTATGGCTACACCTTC.

The chain is built from TRBV11-2 and TRBJ1-2; TRBD1 is a possible D gene (6 bases). The CDR3 has 13 amino acids. The germline CDR1 and CDR2 sequences are SGHAT and FQNNGV. The V end was cut by 0 bases, the J end by 6 bases, with 8 bases between. CDR3 nucleotides: TGTGCCAGCAGCTTAGAAGGGGGGGATGGCTACACCTTC. Its protein product is CASSLEGGDGYTF.

V gene TRBV10-3 combines with J gene TRBJ1-2, with unresolved D. Germline values: CDR1 ENHRY, CDR2 SYGVKD. The CDR3 covers 13 residues. Trimming shortened V by 4 bases and J by 4 bases, and 10 bases separated the two germline ends. The CDR3, as DNA: TGTGCCATCAGTGGTGGGCCCGGCTATGGCTACACCTTC. Protein: CAISGGPGYGYTF.

The chain couples TRBV7-8 to TRBJ2-2; the D gene is possibly TRBD1 (7 bases). This CDR3 has 15 residues. V shed 1 base and J shed 5 bases, with 11 bases lying between them. In germline, CDR1 is SGHVS, CDR2 FQNEAQ. Written as DNA, the CDR3 is TGTGCCAGCAGCTTAGAGGCAGGGGGGACCGGGGAGCTGTTTTTT. This translates into CASSLEAGGTGELFF.

CDR3 sequence reads: CASSLQGSGELFF. In DNA form, the CDR3 reads TGCGCCAGCAGCTTGCAGGGTTCCGGGGAGCTGTTTTTT. This chain connects TRBV5-1 to TRBJ2-2, with TRBD1 as a possible D gene (5 bases). Germline CDR1 SGHRS, CDR2 YFSETQ. This CDR3 has 13 residues. V gave up 1 base and J gave up 6 bases, with 7 bases separating them. The full variable domain, its missing parts supplied by reference TRBV5-1 and TRBJ2-2, is KAGVTQTPRYLIKTRGQQVTLSCSPISGHRSVSWYQQTPGQGLQFLFEYFSETQRNKGNFPGRFSGRQFSNSRSEMNVSTLELGDSALYLCASSLQGSGELFFGEGSRLTVL.

The chain uses TRBV7-3 and TRBJ2-2, with D possibly being TRBD1 (7 bases). The germline V gene encodes CDR1 SGHTA and CDR2 FQGTGA. The germline V and J ends were trimmed by 7 bases and 0 bases, with 18 bases remaining between them. The CDR3 has 17 residues. CDR3 loop: CASTKGGGMTNTGELFF. The CDR3 DNA sequence: TGTGCCAGCACCAAAGGGGGCGGGATGACGAACACCGGGGAGCTGTTTTTT. The full variable domain, rest sourced from reference TRBV7-3 and TRBJ2-2, is GAGVSQTPSNKVTEKGKYVELRCDPISGHTALYWYRQSLGQGPEFLIYFQGTGAADDSGLPNDRFFAVRPEGSVSTLKIQRTERGDSAVYLCASTKGGGMTNTGELFFGEGSRLTVL.

This clone has just a few counts. The rearrangement uses TRBV6-5 and TRBJ2-7; D might be TRBD1 (5 bases). This CDR3 comprises 15 residues. V lost 4 bases and J lost 1, with 14 bases in between. Germline CDR1 reads MNHEY; CDR2 reads SVGAGI. The CDR3 nucleotides are TGTGCCAGCAGTTTAAACAGGTCCGGATCCTACGAGCAGTACTTC. It is translated as CASSLNRSGSYEQYF.

The sample holds one count of this clone. The gene calls are TRBV2 and TRBJ2-1; 7 nucleotides agree with TRBD2. V lost 6 bases, J lost 4 bases, and 6 bases stayed unmatched. The CDR3 consists of 14 residues. Germline V CDR1 and CDR2: SNHLY, FYNNEI. The CDR3 bases are TGTGCCAGCAGCTGGCGGGAGATGTACAATGAGCAGTTCTTC. Amino acid sequence: CASSWREMYNEQFF.

The genes are TRBV6-5 and TRBJ1-5; D possibly corresponds to TRBD1 (6 bases). Deletions cut 5 bases from V and 3 bases from J, with 11 bases between. Germline V gene sequence: CDR1 MNHEY, CDR2 SVGAGI. CDR3 length: 14 amino acids. The DNA for the CDR3 is TGTGCCAGCAGTGCCGACAGGAACAATCAGCCCCAGCATTTT. Its translation is CASSADRNNQPQHF.

This clone was observed a few times. This chain links TRBV5-1 with TRBJ2-1; possibly TRBD1 or TRBD2 for D (5 bases each). The CDR3 length is 17 residues. CDR1 is SGHRS, CDR2 YFSETQ, per germline. V lost 4 bases to trimming and J lost 1 base, with 18 bases between them. As DNA, the CDR3 is TGCGCCAGCAGCCCGGTGGGGACCAGACAATCCTACAATGAGCAGTTCTTC. It translates to CASSPVGTRQSYNEQFF.

The V call is TRBV5-6, the J call TRBJ1-4, with a tentative D call TRBD1 (5 bases). The V gene lost 3 bases and the J gene lost 8 bases, with 17 bases spanning the gap. The CDR3 loop spans 15 amino acids. Germline V gene lookup returns CDR1 SGHDT and CDR2 YYEEEE. The CDR3 loop reads CASSSGPRGIEKLFF. CDR3 in DNA: TGTGCCAGCAGCTCCGGCCCTAGGGGTATCGAAAAACTGTTTTTT.

The J gene is TRBJ1-6, the V gene TRBV30; D may be TRBD1 (6 bases). Per germline, CDR1 GTSNPN and CDR2 SVGIG (reference sequence). Trimming pared 5 bases from V and 6 bases from J, leaving 11 bases between. The CDR3 is 13 amino acids. CDR3 nucleotides: TGTGCCTGGTCTGGACAGTCTAATTCACCCCTCCACTTT. The encoded protein is CAWSGQSNSPLHF.

The chain employs TRBV9 and TRBJ2-1, with a possible D match to TRBD1 (6 bases). This CDR3 contains 15 residues. CDR1 SGDLS and CDR2 YYNGEE come from the germline V gene. Trimming left V 3 bases short and J 7 bases short, with 17 bases between. This CDR3 reads CASSADRVDKNEQFF. CDR3 coding DNA: TGTGCCAGCAGCGCGGACAGAGTTGATAAGAATGAGCAGTTCTTC.

The chain has TRBV4-2 and TRBJ2-7; TRBD1 aligns across 10 bases. V trimming: 2 bases; J trimming: 4 bases; junction bases outside the gene matches: 8. The CDR3 has 16 residues. CDR1 is LGHNA, CDR2 YNFKEQ, per germline. CDR3 DNA sequence: TGTGCCAGCAGCCAAACCAACCGGGACAGGGGTTACGAGCAGTACTTC. Protein: CASSQTNRDRGYEQYF.

The chain uses TRBV7-9 and TRBJ1-1, with D perhaps matching TRBD1 (5 bases). Germline CDR1 is SEHNR and CDR2 is FQNEAQ (reference sequence). V lost 4 bases, J lost 11 bases, and 14 bases lay in between. The CDR3 consists of 12 residues. CDR3 region: CASSSTAGGAFF. The CDR3 bases are TGTGCCAGCAGCTCCACCGCGGGGGGGGCTTTCTTT. Looking up the rest from reference TRBV7-9 and TRBJ1-1 gives the full variable domain: DTGVSQNPRHKITKRGQNVTFRCDPISEHNRLYWYRQTLGQGPEFLTYFQNEAQLEKSRLLSDRFSAERPKGSFSTLEIQRTEQGDSAMYLCASSSTAGGAFFGQGTRLTVV.

The V call is TRBV5-4, the J call TRBJ2-5; 10 bases match TRBD1. This CDR3 contains 15 residues. Trimming at V came to 5 bases and at J to 5 bases, leaving 9 bases not matched to a gene. The V gene's germline CDR1 is SGHNT and CDR2 YYREEE (reference sequence). CDR3 protein: CASSLPGQGSETQYF. The CDR3 nucleotides read TGTGCCAGCAGTTTACCGGGACAGGGGTCGGAGACCCAGTACTTC.

The rearrangement joins TRBV4-1 to TRBJ2-1; 13 positions agree with TRBD2. Germline V lookup: CDR1 MGHRA, CDR2 YSYEKL. With 0 bases clipped from V and 9 bases from J, the junction kept 8 bases outside the gene matches. This CDR3 has 17 amino acids. CDR3 protein: CASSQDPQLAGGLEQFF. CDR3 DNA sequence: TGCGCCAGCAGCCAAGATCCCCAACTAGCGGGAGGGCTTGAGCAGTTCTTC.